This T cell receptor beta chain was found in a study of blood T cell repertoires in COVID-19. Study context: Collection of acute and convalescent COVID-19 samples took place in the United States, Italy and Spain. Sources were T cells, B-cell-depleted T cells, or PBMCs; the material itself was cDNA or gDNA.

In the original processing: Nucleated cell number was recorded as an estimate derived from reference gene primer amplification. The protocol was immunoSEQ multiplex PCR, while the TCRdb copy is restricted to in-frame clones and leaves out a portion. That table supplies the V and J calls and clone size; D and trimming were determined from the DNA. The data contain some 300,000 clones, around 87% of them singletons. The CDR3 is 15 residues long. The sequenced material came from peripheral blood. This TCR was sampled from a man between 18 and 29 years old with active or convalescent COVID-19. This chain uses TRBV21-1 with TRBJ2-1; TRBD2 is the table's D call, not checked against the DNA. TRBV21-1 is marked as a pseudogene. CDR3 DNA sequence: TGTGCCAGCCCGCAGGGGACTAGCGGGATGACTGAGCAGTTCTTC. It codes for CASPQGTSGMTEQFF.